These 10 T cell receptor beta chains came from one sample sequenced in a study of molecular identifiers for immune sequencing clone quantification. TCRdb itself ran the PCR reads through MiXCR, one entry per CDR3 protein. Counted here are approximately 97,000 distinct CDR3 sequences, around 30% occurring once; the ten biggest clones make up 9.7%. Sequencing used naive CD8+ T cells from blood, with Jurkat cell RNA spiked in. Subset: FACS-sorted CD8+CD4-CCR7+CD45RA+ naive T cells. The receptors stem from a human donor in good health. Some libraries in this study had Jurkat cell RNA spiked in.

This CDR3 is CASSTLVDTQYF. The CDR3 coding sequence is TGTGCCAGTAGTACCCTCGTGGATACGCAGTATTTT. The genes are TRBV19 and TRBJ2-3; D not resolved. The germline V gene encodes CDR1 LNHDA and CDR2 SQIVND (reference sequence). Trimming removed 4 bases at V and 6 bases at J, with 8 bases between. This CDR3 has 12 residues.

This clonotype was seen repeatedly, ten times or more. V usage is TRBV5-4 and J usage is TRBJ2-5; no clear D gene. The CDR3 totals 13 residues. Trimming left V 6 bases short and J 2 bases short, with 11 bases between. Germline CDR1 SGHNT, CDR2 YYREEE (reference sequence). CDR3 residues: CASTDRTQETQYF. The CDR3 DNA is TGTGCCAGCACTGACCGCACACAAGAGACCCAGTACTTC.

CDR3 bases: TGTGCCAGCAGCTCTGGACAGAATAGCAATCAGCCCCAGCATTTT. It codes for CASSSGQNSNQPQHF. The rearrangement links TRBV13 to TRBJ1-5; tentative D call: TRBD1 (6 bases). The CDR3 has 15 amino acids. In germline, CDR1 is PRHDT, CDR2 FYEKMQ (reference sequence). V was cut by 4 bases and J by 0 bases, with 10 bases left in between.

This clonotype has only a few counts. CDR3 nucleotide sequence: TGTGCCAGCACCCAGGGTCTTTACAATGAGCAGTTCTTC. Translated, it gives CASTQGLYNEQFF. The chain employs TRBV7-9 and TRBJ2-1, with D perhaps TRBD1 (5 bases). V was trimmed by 7 bases and J by 4 bases, leaving 11 bases between them. The CDR3 has 13 amino acids. CDR1 and CDR2 from the germline V gene are SEHNR and FQNEAQ (reference sequence).

The rearrangement uses TRBV4-3 and TRBJ2-3; TRBD2 matches 13 bases. Germline V gene data show CDR1 as LGHNA and CDR2 as YSLEER. Trimming at V came to 2 bases and at J to 14 bases, leaving 19 bases not matched to a gene. The CDR3 has 18 residues. In nucleotides, the CDR3 is TGCGCCAGCAGCCAAAAAGGGGGGACTAGCGGGATCAATTTACGTCTGTATTTT. This encodes CASSQKGGTSGINLRLYF.

The chain uses TRBV28 and TRBJ2-5; the match to TRBD2 covers 8 bases. The J segment lost 6 bases and the V segment lost 6 bases, leaving 6 bases of the junction unmatched. Germline lookup yields CDR1 MDHEN and CDR2 SYDVKM. The CDR3 runs to 13 residues. CDR3 bases: TGTGCCAGCAGATTTCGGGGGGGGCAGACCCAGTACTTC. Translated: CASRFRGGQTQYF.

V and J are TRBV5-6 and TRBJ1-1; no clear D. The germline CDR1 and CDR2 sequences are SGHDT and YYEEEE. Trimming took 7 bases from V and 4 from J, leaving 8 bases between them. The CDR3 is 11 residues long. Written as DNA, the CDR3 is TGTGCCAGCTGCCGTAGCACTGAAGCTTTCTTT. Amino acid sequence: CASCRSTEAFF.

This clonotype was observed a handful of times. This rearrangement joins TRBV7-2 to TRBJ1-6, with D uncertain. Deletions cut 5 bases from V and 0 bases from J, with 11 bases between. Looked up from germline, CDR1 is SGHTA and CDR2 is FQGNSA. The CDR3 contains 16 residues. The CDR3 region has the DNA TGTGCCAGCAGCCCGACGAACAGCTCCTATAATTCACCCCTCCACTTT. Translated: CASSPTNSSYNSPLHF.

At least ten counts were recorded for this clonotype. The chain is built from TRBV12-3 or TRBV12-4 and TRBJ2-3; 11 bases agree with TRBD2. Losses at the gene ends were 6 bases for V and 6 bases for J; bases not matched to a gene: 8. The CDR3 has 15 amino acids. CDR3 sequence: CASSALAGGSDTQYF. Here the CDR3 DNA reads TGTGCCAGCAGCGCATTAGCGGGAGGGTCGGATACGCAGTATTTT.

This clonotype was observed many times. The chain recombines TRBV29-1 with TRBJ2-7; D may be TRBD2 (6 bases). From germline, CDR1 is SQVTM and CDR2 ANQGSEA. This CDR3 is 12 amino acids long. The V end lost 7 bases, the J end lost 0 bases, and 10 bases lay between the germline ends. CDR3 amino acids: CSGGDPSYEQYF. The CDR3 nucleotides read TGCAGCGGGGGGGACCCCTCCTACGAGCAGTACTTC.